This passage covers 5 T cell receptor beta chains from one sample sequenced in a study of human T cells and chemical hapten exposure. As to time point: pre-sensitization, week 0. Treatment noted: therapeutic diphenylcyclopropenone sensitization with weekly scalp DPC. TCRdb re-called the RACE reads with MiXCR, one entry per CDR3 protein. Counted here are roughly 250,000 distinct CDR3 sequences, 7% to 10% occurring once; the ten biggest clones make up over 2%. The input for sequencing was whole blood, taken in connection with sensitization to the hapten diphenylcyclopropenone (DPC). Every receptor here comes from a woman in her thirties or forties with alopecia areata. Some clones in this sample may be carry-over from other donors' samples.

This clonotype was observed at least ten times. V and J are TRBV28 and TRBJ2-7; no clear D. CDR1 and CDR2 (germline): MDHEN, SYDVKM. Trimming removed 4 bases from V and 6 bases from J, with 7 bases in between. The CDR3 consists of 11 residues. The CDR3 loop is CASSSHREQYF. CDR3 nucleotide sequence: TGTGCCAGCAGTTCCCATCGCGAGCAGTACTTC.

The chain employs TRBV7-2 and TRBJ2-3, with D unresolved. The CDR3 sequence is 16 residues long. Germline assignment: CDR1 SGHTA and CDR2 FQGNSA. Trimming took off 1 base at V and 0 bases at J, with 11 bases between the two ends. The CDR3, as DNA: TGTGCCAGCAGCTTAGTGTCGGCGGTTAGCACAGATACGCAGTATTTT. As protein: CASSLVSAVSTDTQYF.

This clonotype was seen many times. The J gene is TRBJ2-5, the V gene TRBV4-1, with TRBD2 matching over 10 bases. The CDR3 is made up of 15 amino acids. The germline gives CDR1 MGHRA, CDR2 YSYEKL. After removal of 3 bases from V and 3 bases from J, the junction contained 4 bases not matched to a gene. The DNA of the CDR3 is TGCGCCAGCAGCCACTTAGGACTAGCGGAAGAGACCCAGTACTTC. Protein sequence: CASSHLGLAEETQYF.

This clonotype was counted many times. The chain recombines TRBV3-1 with TRBJ2-5; D ambiguous. V lost 5 bases and J 2 bases, leaving 12 bases between the germline ends. This CDR3 is built from 14 residues. CDR1 is LGHDT, CDR2 YNNKEL, per germline (reference sequence). In DNA, the CDR3 is TGTGCCAGCAGCACACGCAAAGGGCAAGAGACCCAGTACTTC. This codes for CASSTRKGQETQYF.

The chain carries TRBV6-2 or TRBV6-3 and TRBJ2-7; possible D gene TRBD2, 5 bases. Germline V gene lookup returns CDR1 MNHEY and CDR2 SVGEGT. Trimming left V 2 bases short and J 0 bases short, with 8 bases between. The CDR3 is 14 residues long. DNA for the CDR3: TGTGCCAGCAGTTACGGAGGTCCCTCCTACGAGCAGTACTTC. The encoded protein is CASSYGGPSYEQYF.